This entry lists 18 T cell receptor beta chains sequenced from one sample in a study of blood T cell repertoires in COVID-19. Here immunoSEQ multiplex PCR was the method, and the copy in TCRdb shows in-frame clones only, minus some. The table records tens of thousands of clones, over 75% of them present only once. Material for sequencing was peripheral blood. The source is a man in his fifties with active COVID-19.

The chain carries TRBV9 and TRBJ2-1; 10 positions match TRBD2. Germline CDR1 reads SGDLS; CDR2 reads YYNGEE. The CDR3 covers 15 residues. V dropped 0 bases and J dropped 7; count of bases not matched to a gene: 4. CDR3 amino acids: CASSVGLAGDNEQFF. The CDR3 bases are TGTGCCAGCAGCGTAGGGCTAGCGGGAGATAATGAGCAGTTCTTC.

This clone was seen a single time. This chain joins TRBV2 and TRBJ2-2; unclear D gene. The V gene's germline CDR1 is SNHLY and CDR2 FYNNEI. Trimming removed 6 bases from V and 2 bases from J, with 13 bases in between. The CDR3 covers 15 residues. The CDR3 protein is CASSDSGSNTGELFF. Here the CDR3 DNA reads TGTGCCAGCAGCGATTCAGGAAGTAACACCGGGGAGCTGTTTTTT.

This clone appeared a single time. The chain has TRBV4-1 and TRBJ1-2; 12 bases are shared with TRBD1. The CDR3 spans 16 residues. With 0 bases clipped from V and 4 bases from J, the junction kept 3 bases outside the gene matches. The germline gives CDR1 MGHRA, CDR2 YSYEKL. The CDR3 spells CASSQDGTGGAYGYTF. The CDR3 nucleotides read TGCGCCAGCAGCCAAGATGGGACAGGGGGCGCCTATGGCTACACCTTC.

The chain couples TRBV4-1 to TRBJ2-7; a possible D gene is TRBD2 (6 bases). Germline values: CDR1 MGHRA, CDR2 YSYEKL. V was shortened by 0 bases and J by 9 bases, with 15 bases between the two germline ends. The CDR3 consists of 14 residues. The CDR3 DNA follows: TGCGCCAGCAGCCAAGATGGAGGGGCGGTTTGGCAGTACTTC. Translating gives CASSQDGGAVWQYF.

The chain couples TRBV10-3 to TRBJ2-5, with 15 bases matching TRBD2. CDR1 ENHRY and CDR2 SYGVKD come from the germline V gene. The CDR3 spans 16 residues. With 2 bases clipped from V and 3 bases from J, the junction kept 1 base outside the gene matches. The CDR3 DNA reads TGTGCCATCAGTGAGGGACTAGCGGGAGGGAAAGAGACCCAGTACTTC. It is translated as CAISEGLAGGKETQYF.

The chain is built from TRBV5-4 and TRBJ1-3; no firm D call. The CDR3 has 15 residues. Germline V CDR1 and CDR2: SGHNT, YYREEE (reference sequence). V lost 4 bases and J 0 bases, leaving 11 bases between the germline ends. CDR3 protein: CASSGDTNSGNTIYF. The CDR3 nucleotides are TGTGCCAGCAGCGGCGACACCAACTCTGGAAACACCATATATTTT.

This clone was recorded only once. The chain joins TRBV4-1 to TRBJ1-2; a possible D gene is TRBD1 (6 bases). The V and J ends lost 5 bases and 4 bases respectively, with 14 bases between them. The germline V gene encodes CDR1 MGHRA and CDR2 YSYEKL. The CDR3 is made up of 14 amino acids. CDR3 sequence: CASSVNEGGYGYTF. The CDR3 DNA reads TGCGCCAGCAGCGTAAACGAAGGGGGCTATGGCTACACCTTC.

This clone was counted between two and nine times. The chain is built from TRBV30 and TRBJ2-2, with TRBD2 identical over 9 bases. From germline, CDR1 is GTSNPN and CDR2 SVGIG (reference sequence). The length of the CDR3 is 15 residues. V trimming: 3 bases; J trimming: 4 bases; junction bases outside the gene matches: 6. The CDR3 reads CAWRQAGGATGELFF. The CDR3 nucleotides read TGTGCCTGGAGGCAGGCGGGGGGGGCCACCGGGGAGCTGTTTTTT.

The chain combines TRBV9 with TRBJ2-1, with TRBD2 matching over 11 bases. Germline CDR1 reads SGDLS; CDR2 reads YYNGEE. V lost 4 bases to trimming and J lost 5 bases; unmatched junction nucleotides: 5. The CDR3 sequence is 15 residues long. The CDR3 coding sequence is TGTGCCAGCAGCCCCCGACTAGCGGGAAACAATGAGCAGTTCTTC. Amino acid sequence: CASSPRLAGNNEQFF.

The rearrangement joins TRBV3-1 (or the pseudogene TRBV3-2) to TRBJ1-1; maybe TRBD1 (5 bases). Germline loops: CDR1 LGHDT, CDR2 YNNKEL (reference sequence). This CDR3 is 11 amino acids long. V lost 6 bases and J lost 5, with 7 bases in between. This CDR3 is CASRGGTEAFF. For the CDR3, the DNA is TGTGCCAGCAGGGGGGGAACTGAAGCTTTCTTT.

This clone was seen once. V and J are TRBV5-1 and TRBJ2-5; tentative D call: TRBD1 (5 bases). The V end was cut by 4 bases, the J end by 0 bases, with 10 bases between. The V gene's germline CDR1 is SGHRS and CDR2 YFSETQ. This CDR3 spans 14 amino acids. The CDR3 bases are TGCGCCAGCAGCCCACCAGGGAACCAAGAGACCCAGTACTTC. Protein product: CASSPPGNQETQYF. Drawing the rest from reference TRBV5-1 and TRBJ2-5, the complete variable domain is KAGVTQTPRYLIKTRGQQVTLSCSPISGHRSVSWYQQTPGQGLQFLFEYFSETQRNKGNFPGRFSGRQFSNSRSEMNVSTLELGDSALYLCASSPPGNQETQYFGPGTRLLVL.

The CDR3 region has the DNA TGTGCCAGCAGCCGTGGGACAGGAATCAATCAGCCCCAGCATTTT. The encoded protein is CASSRGTGINQPQHF. The rearrangement uses TRBV3-1 (or the pseudogene TRBV3-2) and TRBJ1-5; 8 positions agree with TRBD1. The J segment lost 3 bases and the V segment lost 4 bases, leaving 5 bases of the junction unmatched. The CDR3 is 15 residues long. Germline assignment: CDR1 LGHDT and CDR2 YNNKEL (reference sequence).

The J gene is TRBJ2-3, the V gene TRBV7-9; TRBD1 matches at 10 bases. CDR1 is SEHNR, CDR2 FQNEAQ, per germline (reference sequence). The CDR3 has 15 residues. Losses at the gene ends were 4 bases for V and 3 bases for J; bases not matched to a gene: 4. This chain's CDR3 is CASSSGTGETDTQYF. DNA of the CDR3: TGTGCCAGCAGCTCGGGGACAGGGGAAACAGATACGCAGTATTTT.

The chain uses TRBV7-9 and TRBJ2-1; TRBD1 might be the D (6 bases). The CDR3 length is 14 residues. Germline V CDR1 and CDR2: SEHNR, FQNEAQ (reference sequence). Trimming pared 4 bases from V and 4 bases from J, leaving 11 bases between. The CDR3 sequence: CASSSRTVYNEQFF. Here the CDR3 DNA reads TGTGCCAGCAGCTCCCGGACAGTATACAATGAGCAGTTCTTC.

The chain has TRBV5-4 and TRBJ2-2, with D possibly TRBD1 on 7 matching bases. V lost 5 bases and J lost 3, with 14 bases in between. CDR3 length equals 15 residues. CDR1 and CDR2 from the germline V gene are SGHNT and YYREEE (reference sequence). The CDR3 reads CASRLGGTDTGELFF. The DNA for the CDR3 is TGTGCCAGCAGACTTGGCGGGACAGACACCGGGGAGCTGTTTTTT.

CDR3 nucleotide sequence: TGTGCCAGCAGTTTAATGTCCGACAGCATCTCCTACGAGCAGTACTTC. It is translated as CASSLMSDSISYEQYF. The V gene is TRBV27, the J gene TRBJ2-7; maybe TRBD1 (5 bases). CDR1 and CDR2 from the germline V gene are MNHEY and SMNVEV (reference sequence). Trimming took off 2 bases at V and 0 bases at J, with 14 bases between the two ends. CDR3 length equals 16 residues.

This chain joins TRBV9 and TRBJ2-1, with D unclear. Germline-derived CDR1 and CDR2 are SGDLS and YYNGEE. The CDR3 contains 13 residues. V gave up 0 bases and J gave up 4 bases, with 5 bases separating them. The DNA of the CDR3 is TGTGCCAGCAGCGTAGCGGTATACAATGAGCAGTTCTTC. Protein sequence: CASSVAVYNEQFF.

This clone was found a few times. The chain recombines TRBV4-2 with TRBJ1-5; 7 bases fit TRBD1. Trimming at V came to 6 bases and at J to 5 bases, leaving 4 bases not matched to a gene. This CDR3 region has 13 residues. In germline, CDR1 is LGHNA, CDR2 YNFKEQ. CDR3 in amino acids: CASRGDSYQPQHF. CDR3 nucleotide sequence: TGTGCCAGCAGGGGGGACAGCTATCAGCCCCAGCATTTT.